Sequencing of this TCR beta chain was carried out in a study of CD8+CD57+ T cells in acquired aplastic anemia. Germline CDR1 and CDR2: SGHAT and FQNNGV. Trimming at V came to 6 bases and at J to 2 bases, leaving 4 bases not matched to a gene. The CDR3 has 13 residues. The use of genomic DNA as template underpinned the TCR beta VDJ and CDR3 profiling. TCRdb ran MiXCR on the reads and lists one entry per CDR3 protein. The sample has about 420,000 distinct CDR3 sequences, about two thirds seen once. This clonotype was sampled from a human donor in good health, serving as a control. V and J are TRBV11-2 and TRBJ2-7, with 7 bases identical to TRBD1. Sequenced: sorted CD4+, CD8+, or CD8+CD57+ T cells (not recorded which) from PBMCs. CDR3 sequence: CASRQGGTYEQYF. CDR3 sequence (DNA): TGTGCCAGCAGACAAGGGGGCACCTACGAGCAGTACTTC.